This record looks at one T cell receptor (beta chain) sequence and its context. This specimen comes from a study of blood T cell repertoires in COVID-19. Study details: From the United States, Italy and Spain came samples of acute and convalescent COVID-19. The analysed material was cDNA or gDNA that came from T cells, B-cell-depleted T cells, or PBMCs.

Per the original methods: Estimated nucleated cell counts came from reference gene primer amplification. Assay: immunoSEQ multiplex PCR; the TCRdb copy retains only in-frame clones and omits some. V, J and clone size were drawn from that table, and D and trimming were deduced from the DNA. The sample shows approximately 150,000 clones, about 74% of them seen only once. The CDR3 loop spans 12 amino acids. Germline V lookup: CDR1 SQVTM, CDR2 ANQGSEA. Trimming pared 6 bases from V and 4 bases from J, leaving 10 bases between. This rearrangement joins TRBV29-1 to TRBJ2-1; D may be TRBD1 (5 bases). The sequencing input was peripheral blood. This clonotype was sampled from a man in his fifties or sixties with acute or convalescent COVID-19. In DNA, the CDR3 is TGCAGCGTGTCCTCAGGGTACAATGAGCAGTTCTTC. Its translation: CSVSSGYNEQFF.